The 20 T cell receptor beta chains below were found in one sample sequenced in a study of blood T cell repertoires in COVID-19. The assay was immunoSEQ multiplex PCR, and TCRdb's table has in-frame clones only and misses some. Of around 150,000 clones listed, around 84% are singletons. The sample taken for sequencing was peripheral blood. Receptor source: a woman aged 60-70 years with COVID-19, enrolled during active disease.

This clone was counted a single time. The chain is built from TRBV5-8 and TRBJ1-6, with 7 bases fitting TRBD1. CDR1 and CDR2 from the germline V gene are SGHTS and YDEGEE. CDR3 size: 15 residues. The ends lost 4 bases at V and 5 bases at J; junction bases unmatched: 6. The chain's CDR3 is CASSPIDRDNSPLHF. The DNA of the CDR3 is TGTGCCAGCAGCCCCATAGACAGGGATAATTCACCCCTCCACTTT.

The chain has TRBV7-6 and TRBJ1-6; tentatively, D is TRBD1 (6 bases). The CDR3 is made up of 13 amino acids. Germline CDR1 reads SGHVS; CDR2 reads FNYEAQ. V was clipped by 5 bases and J by 6 bases, with 8 bases between them. The CDR3 DNA follows: TGTGCCAGCAGCACCAGGGGTAATTCACCCCTCCACTTT. This encodes CASSTRGNSPLHF.

V usage is TRBV7-3 and J usage is TRBJ2-2; 12 nucleotides line up with TRBD1. The CDR3 spans 19 residues. Germline lookup yields CDR1 SGHTA and CDR2 FQGTGA. With 5 bases clipped from V and 4 bases from J, the junction kept 14 bases outside the gene matches. This chain's CDR3 is CASSPNPPGQGAGTGELFF. For the CDR3, the DNA is TGTGCCAGCAGCCCAAACCCGCCGGGACAGGGGGCGGGCACCGGGGAGCTGTTTTTT.

The chain combines TRBV5-5 with TRBJ2-1; 9 bases are shared with TRBD1. From germline, CDR1 is SGHKS and CDR2 YYEKEE (reference sequence). The CDR3 spans 16 residues. The V gene end was trimmed by 4 bases and the J gene end by 3 bases; junction bases not matched to a gene: 8. The CDR3 region has the DNA TGTGCCAGCAGCCTACTGGGACAGGGAGGCTACAATGAGCAGTTCTTC. Translating it yields CASSLLGQGGYNEQFF. The complete variable domain, with remaining parts taken from reference TRBV5-5 and TRBJ2-1, reads DAGVTQSPTHLIKTRGQQVTLRCSPISGHKSVSWYQQVLGQGPQFIFQYYEKEERGRGNFPDRFSARQFPNYSSELNVNALLLGDSALYLCASSLLGQGGYNEQFFGPGTRLTVL.

The chain couples TRBV9 to TRBJ1-1; D ambiguous. Trimming cost V 4 bases and J 1 base, with 11 bases left between them. CDR1 and CDR2 from the germline V gene are SGDLS and YYNGEE. CDR3 length: 14 residues. The CDR3 DNA reads TGTGCCAGCAGCTCCCGGGGAGGGAACACTGAAGCTTTCTTT. Translating it yields CASSSRGGNTEAFF.

This clone has just one count. The rearrangement joins TRBV9 to TRBJ1-6; D uncertain. CDR1 is SGDLS and CDR2 is YYNGEE in the germline V gene. Trimming removed 3 bases from V and 8 bases from J, with 9 bases in between. The CDR3 totals 13 residues. CDR3 sequence reads: CASSEILYSPLHF. The CDR3, as DNA: TGTGCCAGCAGCGAGATCCTATATTCACCCCTCCACTTT.

The table lists this clone with a count of one. V usage is TRBV3-1 (or the pseudogene TRBV3-2) and J usage is TRBJ1-3, with a possible D match to TRBD1 (5 bases). The germline gives CDR1 LGHDT, CDR2 YNNKEL (reference sequence). The CDR3 is 15 amino acids. Trimming removed 3 bases from V and 8 bases from J, with 17 bases in between. The CDR3 spells CASSQTGLGGDTIYF. The CDR3 DNA sequence: TGTGCCAGCAGCCAGACGGGACTCGGCGGAGACACCATATATTTT.

The V gene is TRBV7-3, the J gene TRBJ1-3, with D tentatively TRBD1 (6 bases). V was clipped by 5 bases and J by 2 bases, with 10 bases between them. Germline V gene lookup returns CDR1 SGHTA and CDR2 FQGTGA. There are 14 residues in the CDR3. CDR3 residues: CASSPTGPGNTIYF. In DNA form, the CDR3 reads TGTGCCAGCAGCCCGACAGGCCCTGGAAACACCATATATTTT.

V is TRBV7-9 and J is TRBJ1-6; unclear D gene. Trimming removed 0 bases from V and 10 bases from J, with 13 bases in between. CDR1 and CDR2 (germline): SEHNR, FQNEAQ (reference sequence). CDR3 length: 15 amino acids. The CDR3 region is CASSLAEGGRSPLHF. The CDR3 coding sequence is TGTGCCAGCAGCTTAGCCGAGGGAGGAAGATCACCCCTCCACTTT.

This chain joins TRBV4-2 and TRBJ1-2; TRBD1 aligns across 10 bases. The CDR3 has 17 residues. Germline CDR1 LGHNA, CDR2 YNFKEQ. The V and J ends lost 0 bases and 3 bases, in that order; junction bases with no gene match: 7. The CDR3 loop reads CASSQDHGQGEYYGYTF. In DNA form, the CDR3 reads TGTGCCAGCAGCCAAGATCACGGACAGGGGGAGTACTATGGCTACACCTTC.

The chain joins TRBV5-4 to TRBJ2-2; 13 bases are shared with TRBD2. The J segment lost 3 bases and the V segment lost 4 bases, leaving 6 bases of the junction unmatched. CDR1 is SGHNT and CDR2 is YYREEE in the germline V gene (reference sequence). The CDR3 is 17 residues long. CDR3 bases: TGTGCCAGCAGCGACCTGGGACTAGCGGGATACACCGGGGAGCTGTTTTTT. Its translation: CASSDLGLAGYTGELFF.

This clone was found once. The gene calls are TRBV14 and TRBJ2-2; 11 bases map to TRBD2. There are 20 residues in the CDR3. V trimming: 4 bases; J trimming: 7 bases; junction bases outside the gene matches: 20. Germline CDR1 reads SGHDN; CDR2 reads FVKESK. The CDR3 sequence: CASSRRGTSGATLGGGELFF. In DNA, the CDR3 is TGTGCCAGCAGCCGAAGGGGGACTAGCGGAGCGACCCTCGGGGGCGGGGAGCTGTTTTTT.

For this clone: The identical CDR3 is also encoded by other nucleotide sequences in the sample. The J gene is TRBJ1-5, the V gene TRBV18, with 7 bases that match TRBD1. This CDR3 is built from 15 residues. Germline CDR1 is KGHSH and CDR2 is LQKENI. Losses at the gene ends were 3 bases for V and 0 bases for J; bases not matched to a gene: 2. CDR3 residues: CASSPGTASNQPQHF. The CDR3 DNA reads as TGTGCCAGCTCACCGGGGACAGCTAGCAATCAGCCCCAGCATTTT.

The chain combines TRBV18 with TRBJ2-6; D is perhaps TRBD1 (5 bases). Trimming removed 3 bases from V and 0 bases from J, with 18 bases in between. Germline CDR1 reads KGHSH; CDR2 reads LQKENI. This CDR3 comprises 19 residues. The CDR3 reads CASSPPRNRSRSGANVLTF. The CDR3 nucleotides are TGTGCCAGCTCACCCCCGCGGAACAGGTCCCGCTCTGGGGCCAACGTCCTGACTTTC.

The rearrangement joins TRBV3-1 (or the pseudogene TRBV3-2) to TRBJ1-1; perhaps TRBD1 as D (5 bases). CDR1 LGHDT and CDR2 YNNKEL come from the germline V gene (reference sequence). The length of the CDR3 is 14 residues. Trimming stripped 7 bases from V and 9 bases from J, with 21 bases between. The DNA for the CDR3 is TGTGCCAGCACAAAGATCGGGGGTGCCATGAAAGCTTTCTTT. Translated, it gives CASTKIGGAMKAFF.

The chain couples TRBV5-4 to TRBJ2-2, with D unresolved. V dropped 4 bases and J dropped 2 bases, with 6 bases sitting between them. Per the germline V gene, CDR1 is SGHNT and CDR2 is YYREEE (reference sequence). The CDR3 contains 13 residues. In DNA, the CDR3 is TGTGCCAGCAGCCCCAGAAACACCGGGGAGCTGTTTTTT. This codes for CASSPRNTGELFF.

The chain combines TRBV3-1 (or the pseudogene TRBV3-2) with TRBJ2-1; 14 positions agree with TRBD2. The germline V gene encodes CDR1 LGHDT and CDR2 YNNKEL (reference sequence). Losses at the gene ends were 4 bases for V and 7 bases for J; bases not matched to a gene: 9. CDR3 size: 17 residues. The CDR3 here is CASSPPGLAGGKNEQFF. The DNA for the CDR3 is TGTGCCAGCAGCCCTCCTGGACTAGCGGGAGGTAAAAATGAGCAGTTCTTC.

This chain uses TRBV12-3 or TRBV12-4 with TRBJ2-2; D might be TRBD1 (5 bases). The CDR3 extends over 12 amino acids. Trimming shortened V by 6 bases and J by 7 bases, and 9 bases separated the two germline ends. As DNA, the CDR3 is TGTGCCAGCAGGGGGCGAGGCGGGGAGCTGTTTTTT. Its protein product is CASRGRGGELFF.

The V gene is TRBV7-3, the J gene TRBJ2-5; 9 positions match TRBD1. Germline V gene lookup returns CDR1 SGHTA and CDR2 FQGTGA. The CDR3 extends over 15 amino acids. V lost 3 bases, J lost 5 bases, and 7 bases stayed unmatched. The CDR3 DNA reads as TGTGCCAGCAGCTTCCAACAGGGGGCTGTGGAGACCCAGTACTTC. It specifies CASSFQQGAVETQYF.

The V call is TRBV5-5, the J call TRBJ1-4; possibly TRBD1 for D (5 bases). Germline V CDR1 and CDR2: SGHKS, YYEKEE (reference sequence). The ends were cut back, 4 bases at V and 4 bases at J, with 11 bases in the middle. CDR3 length: 14 amino acids. DNA for the CDR3: TGTGCCAGCAGCCCTGACAGTTTTAATGAAAAACTGTTTTTT. It is translated as CASSPDSFNEKLFF.